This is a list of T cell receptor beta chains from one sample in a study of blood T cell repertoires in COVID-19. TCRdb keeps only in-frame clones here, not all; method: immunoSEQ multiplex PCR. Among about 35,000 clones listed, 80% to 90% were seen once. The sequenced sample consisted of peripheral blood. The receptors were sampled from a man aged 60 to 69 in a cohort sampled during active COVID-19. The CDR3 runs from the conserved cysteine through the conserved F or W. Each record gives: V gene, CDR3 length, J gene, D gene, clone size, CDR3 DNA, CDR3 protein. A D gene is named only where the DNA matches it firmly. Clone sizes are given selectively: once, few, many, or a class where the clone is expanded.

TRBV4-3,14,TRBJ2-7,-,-,TGCGCCAGCAGCCAAGATCGGGGGTCCGGGGAGCAGTACTTC,CASSQDRGSGEQYF
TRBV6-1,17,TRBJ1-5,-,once,TGTGCCAGCAGTGAAAGCGGCAGCCGATCTAGCAATCAGCCCCAGCATTTT,CASSESGSRSSNQPQHF
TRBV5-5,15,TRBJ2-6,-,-,TGTGCCAGCAGCTTGGTGAGGTCTGGGGCCAACGTCCTGACTTTC,CASSLVRSGANVLTF
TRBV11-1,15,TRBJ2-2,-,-,TGTGCCAGCAGCCAATGGGGGGAATCGGCCGGGGAGCTGTTTTTT,CASSQWGESAGELFF
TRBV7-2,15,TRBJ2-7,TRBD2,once,TGTGCCAGCAGCTCGTTAGCGGGGGGGCACTACGAGCAGTACTTC,CASSSLAGGHYEQYF
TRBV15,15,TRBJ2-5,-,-,TGTGCCACCAGCAGTAACAGGGCCCTTAAGGAGACCCAGTACTTC,CATSSNRALKETQYF
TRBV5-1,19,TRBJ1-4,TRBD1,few,TGCGCCAGCAGCCAGCGGACAGGGAAGGATCGGGCAACTAATGAAAAACTGTTTTTT,CASSQRTGKDRATNEKLFF
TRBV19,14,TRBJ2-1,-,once,TGTGCCAGTTCAAGGATAGCGGTAACCAATGAGCAGTTCTTC,CASSRIAVTNEQFF
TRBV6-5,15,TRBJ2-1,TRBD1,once,TGTGCCAGCGGCCGGGGACAGGGGCTCTACAATGAGCAGTTCTTC,CASGRGQGLYNEQFF
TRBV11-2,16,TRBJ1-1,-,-,TGTGCCAGCAGCTTAGTTTGGGGCCAGATGAACACTGAAGCTTTCTTT,CASSLVWGQMNTEAFF
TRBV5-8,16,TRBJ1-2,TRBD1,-,TGTGCCAGCAGCTTGGGGGACAGGGGCCGTAACTATGGCTACACCTTC,CASSLGDRGRNYGYTF
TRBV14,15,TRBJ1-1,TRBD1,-,TGTGCCAGCAGCCTTACTGGGACAGCGAACACTGAAGCTTTCTTT,CASSLTGTANTEAFF
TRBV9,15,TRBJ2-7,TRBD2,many,TGTGCCAGCAGCGTACATGGCGGGAGGGCCTACGAGCAGTACTTC,CASSVHGGRAYEQYF
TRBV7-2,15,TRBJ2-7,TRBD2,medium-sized,TGTGCCAGCAGCCCACCGGGACTAGCCGTCGCCGGGCAGTACTTC,CASSPPGLAVAGQYF
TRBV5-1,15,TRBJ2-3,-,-,TGCGCCAGCAGCTTGACGGGCGGGGAAGGAGATACGCAGTATTTT,CASSLTGGEGDTQYF
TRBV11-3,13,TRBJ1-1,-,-,TGTGCCAGCAGCTCGGGAGTGAACACTGAAGCTTTCTTT,CASSSGVNTEAFF
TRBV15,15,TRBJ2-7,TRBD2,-,TGTGCCACCAGCGGGGATCTAGCGGGACCCTCCGAGCAGTACTTC,CATSGDLAGPSEQYF
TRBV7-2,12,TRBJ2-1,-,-,TGTGCCAGCAGCTTCAGGGGAAATGAGCAGTTCTTC,CASSFRGNEQFF
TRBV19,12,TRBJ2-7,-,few,TGTGCCAGTAGTCTTGGGCCGGACGAGCAGTACTTC,CASSLGPDEQYF
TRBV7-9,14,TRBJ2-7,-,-,TGTGCCAGCAGCCCTGGACAGAGTCCCTACGAGCAGTACTTC,CASSPGQSPYEQYF
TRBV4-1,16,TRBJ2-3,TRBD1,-,TGCGCCAGCAGCCCCCGGGCAGGGGGCTACACAGATACGCAGTATTTT,CASSPRAGGYTDTQYF
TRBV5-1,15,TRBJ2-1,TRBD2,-,TGCGCCAGCACCCTAGCGGGGGAGACCTACAATGAGCAGTTCTTC,CASTLAGETYNEQFF
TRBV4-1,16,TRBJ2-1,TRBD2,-,TGCGCCAGCTCCCGGGGAGGGAGCGGACTCTCCAATGAGCAGTTCTTC,CASSRGGSGLSNEQFF
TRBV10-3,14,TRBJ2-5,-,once,TGTGCCATCAGTGAGTCCACTACCCAAGAGACCCAGTACTTC,CAISESTTQETQYF
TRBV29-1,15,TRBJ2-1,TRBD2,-,TGCAGCGTTGAAGATCGCGGCGGGAGGGCCGGGGAGCAGTTCTTC,CSVEDRGGRAGEQFF
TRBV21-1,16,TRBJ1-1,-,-,TGTGCCAGCAGCAAAGAGGACAGGGGTTTAAACACTGAAGCTTTCTTT,CASSKEDRGLNTEAFF
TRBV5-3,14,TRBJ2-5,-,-,TGTGCCCCTTGGTGCGGGGCCCCGGAGGTGACCCAGTACTTC,CAPWCGAPEVTQYF
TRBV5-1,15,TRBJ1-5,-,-,TGCGCCAGCAGCCCCGGGACACTGTCCGGTCAGCCCCAGCATTTT,CASSPGTLSGQPQHF
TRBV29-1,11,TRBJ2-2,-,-,TGCAGCGCCAGGTCTCTTGGGGAGCTGTTTTTT,CSARSLGELFF
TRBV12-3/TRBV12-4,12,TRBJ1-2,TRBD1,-,TGTGCCAGCAGTTGGGACAGCTATGGCTACACCTTC,CASSWDSYGYTF
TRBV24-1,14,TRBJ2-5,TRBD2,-,TGTGCCACCAGTGGTAGCGGGGGTCCAGAGACCCAGTACTTC,CATSGSGGPETQYF
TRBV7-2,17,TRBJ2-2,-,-,TGTGCCAGCAGCTTAAATCCGGGGGGCCGAAGCACCGGGGAGCTGTTTTTT,CASSLNPGGRSTGELFF
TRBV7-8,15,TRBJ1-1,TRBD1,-,TGTGCCAGCAGCGCCCACAGGGGATCGGGCACTGAAGCTTTCTTT,CASSAHRGSGTEAFF
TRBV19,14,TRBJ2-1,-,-,TGTGCCAGTAGTATGGGGGCCGCCTACAATGAGCAGTTCTTC,CASSMGAAYNEQFF
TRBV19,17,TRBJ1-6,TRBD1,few,TGTGCCAGTAGTATCGGGGGACAGGGGTACAGTAATTCACCCCTCCACTTT,CASSIGGQGYSNSPLHF
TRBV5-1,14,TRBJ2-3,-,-,TGCGCCAGCAGCTTGGGTGCAGGCGGGGATACGCAGTATTTT,CASSLGAGGDTQYF
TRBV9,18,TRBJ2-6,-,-,TGTGCCAGCAGCTTCAACAAGGCAGGGGCCCCTGGGGCCAACGTCCTGACTTTC,CASSFNKAGAPGANVLTF
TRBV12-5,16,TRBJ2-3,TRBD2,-,TGTGCTAGTGGTTTGACGGGACTAGCGGGAGGAGATACGCAGTATTTT,CASGLTGLAGGDTQYF
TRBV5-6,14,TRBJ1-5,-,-,TGTGCCAGCAGCTTGTACGAGACTAATCAGCCCCAGCATTTT,CASSLYETNQPQHF
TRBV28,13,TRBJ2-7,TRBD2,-,TGTGCCAGCAGTCCTACGACGGGAGGCGAGCAGTACTTC,CASSPTTGGEQYF
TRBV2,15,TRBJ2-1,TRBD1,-,TGTGCCAGCAGCGCCGGGGACAGCTCCACAACTGGCCAGTTCTTC,CASSAGDSSTTGQFF
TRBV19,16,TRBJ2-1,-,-,TGTGCCAGTAGTAGCCCTAGAGGGGGAACTTCCAATGAGCAGTTCTTC,CASSSPRGGTSNEQFF
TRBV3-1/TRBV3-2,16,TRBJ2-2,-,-,TGTGCCAGCAGCCAAGATCCGACAGCGAACACCGGGGAGCTGTTTTTT,CASSQDPTANTGELFF
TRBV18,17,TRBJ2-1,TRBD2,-,TGTGCCAGCTCACCACGGAGGACTAGCGGATCCTACAATGAGCAGTTCTTC,CASSPRRTSGSYNEQFF
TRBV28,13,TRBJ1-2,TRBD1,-,TGTGCCAGCAGTTCCGACAGGGTCTATGGCTACACCTTC,CASSSDRVYGYTF
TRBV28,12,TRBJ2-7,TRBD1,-,TGTGCCAGCGTGACAGGGGCCTACGAGCAGTACTTC,CASVTGAYEQYF
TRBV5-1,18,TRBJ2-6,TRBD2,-,TGCGCCAGCAGCTTGGTTCCGGGAGGGACTACTGGGGCCAACGTCCTGACTTTC,CASSLVPGGTTGANVLTF
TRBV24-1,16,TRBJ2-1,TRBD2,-,TGTGCCACCAGTGGGGGTCTAGCGGGGGTCTACAATGAGCAGTTCTTC,CATSGGLAGVYNEQFF
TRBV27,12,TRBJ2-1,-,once,TGTGCCAGCAGCGGGGGATATTTTGAGCAGTTCTTC,CASSGGYFEQFF
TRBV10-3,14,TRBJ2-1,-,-,TGTGCCATCAGTGAGAGGCTAGACGATGGTGAGCAGTTCTTC,CAISERLDDGEQFF
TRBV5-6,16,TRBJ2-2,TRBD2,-,TGTGCCAGCAGCTTGATCTGGCGGGGAGGGACCGGGGAGCTGTTTTTT,CASSLIWRGGTGELFF
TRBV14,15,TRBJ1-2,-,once,TGTGCCAGCAGCCTAAAGCAGGGGTGGAACTATGGCTACACCTTC,CASSLKQGWNYGYTF
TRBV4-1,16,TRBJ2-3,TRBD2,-,TGCGCCAGCAGCCCAGGACTAGAAACTAGCACAGATACGCAGTATTTT,CASSPGLETSTDTQYF
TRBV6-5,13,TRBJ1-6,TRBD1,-,TGTGCCACTCCAGGGGGCGGGGATTCACCCCTCCACTTT,CATPGGGDSPLHF
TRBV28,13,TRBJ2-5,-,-,TGTGCCAGCAGCAGGGTGAATCGAGAGACCCAGTACTTC,CASSRVNRETQYF
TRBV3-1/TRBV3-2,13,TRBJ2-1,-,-,TGTGCCAGCAGCCTTATAGGAGGAAATGAGCAGTTCTTC,CASSLIGGNEQFF
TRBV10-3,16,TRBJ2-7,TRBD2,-,TGTGCCATCAGTGGAACTAGCGGATCCCTGCCGGGCGAGCAGTACTTC,CAISGTSGSLPGEQYF
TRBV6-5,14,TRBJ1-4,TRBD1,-,TGTGCCAGCAGACTAGGGGGCATTGATGAAAAACTGTTTTTT,CASRLGGIDEKLFF
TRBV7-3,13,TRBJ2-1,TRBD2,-,TGTGCCAGCAGTGGTAGCGGGTCGAATGAGCAGTTCTTC,CASSGSGSNEQFF